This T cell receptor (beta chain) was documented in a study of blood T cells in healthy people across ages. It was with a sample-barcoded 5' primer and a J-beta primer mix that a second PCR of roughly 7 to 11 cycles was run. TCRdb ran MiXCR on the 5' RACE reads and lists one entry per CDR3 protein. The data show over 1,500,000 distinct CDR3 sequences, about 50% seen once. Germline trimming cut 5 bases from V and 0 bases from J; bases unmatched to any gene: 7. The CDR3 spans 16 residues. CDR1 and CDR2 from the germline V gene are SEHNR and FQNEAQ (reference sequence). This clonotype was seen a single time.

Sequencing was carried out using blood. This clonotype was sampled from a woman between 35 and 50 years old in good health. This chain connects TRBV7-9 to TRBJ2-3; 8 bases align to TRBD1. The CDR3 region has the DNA TGTGCCAGCAGCCCAATGACAGGGGCTAGCACAGATACGCAGTATTTT. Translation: CASSPMTGASTDTQYF.